This entry lists 4 T cell receptor beta chains sequenced from one sample in a study of blood T cell repertoires in COVID-19 (dated by TCRdb to about 2020). Preparation of the library involved the immunoSEQ multiplex PCR assay. What TCRdb holds here is the immuneACCESS table cut down to in-frame rearrangements. Part of the clones is not present; checked against another copy, under half of the missing clones reflect an unresolved V gene, and the others are unexplained. This sample holds about 67,000 clones; around 87% were observed only once. The ten largest clones take up approximately 5.4% of the sample. Specimen: peripheral blood. All receptors derive from a man aged 45-60 years with active COVID-19.

V and J are TRBV6-5 and TRBJ1-2; 8 positions match TRBD1. There are 14 residues in the CDR3. Germline CDR1 is MNHEY and CDR2 is SVGAGI. After removal of 7 bases from V and 7 bases from J, the junction contained 11 bases not matched to a gene. CDR3 loop: CASILGQGKGGYTF. For the CDR3, the DNA is TGTGCCAGCATCCTTGGACAGGGAAAAGGTGGCTACACCTTC.

The V call is TRBV7-8, the J call TRBJ2-1; 7 nucleotides agree with TRBD1. The CDR3 spans 13 residues. Trimming removed 3 bases from V and 4 bases from J; junction bases left unmatched: 0. CDR1 and CDR2 (germline): SGHVS, FQNEAQ. The DNA for the CDR3 is TGTGCCAGCAGCTTGACAGGGTACAATGAGCAGTTCTTC. Translation: CASSLTGYNEQFF.

The chain carries TRBV7-8 and TRBJ1-2; the D gene is possibly TRBD1 (5 bases). CDR1 and CDR2 (germline): SGHVS, FQNEAQ. The V gene lost 4 bases and the J gene lost 7 bases, with 10 bases spanning the gap. This CDR3 is built from 12 residues. As DNA, the CDR3 is TGTGCCAGCAGCTCGCCGGGGGGTGGCTACACCTTC. Translated: CASSSPGGGYTF.

The CDR3 region is CASSENPSGYTTSTDTQYF. CDR3 bases: TGCGCCAGCAGTGAGAATCCTAGCGGGTATACCACTAGCACAGATACGCAGTATTTT. The chain links TRBV10-2 to TRBJ2-3; 8 bases map to TRBD2. Germline V gene sequence: CDR1 WSHSY, CDR2 SAAADI. The CDR3 is 19 amino acids. After removal of 2 bases from V and 0 bases from J, the junction contained 13 bases not matched to a gene.